The 16 T cell receptor beta chains in this list originate from one sample, sequenced in a study of blood T cell repertoires in COVID-19 (dated by TCRdb to the early 2020s). The library was obtained by the immunoSEQ multiplex PCR assay. The source is immuneACCESS, and TCRdb retained only in-frame sequences with V and J called. Part of the clones is not carried over; for the studies checked, unresolved V genes explain less than half of this, and the remainder is unexplained. Recorded for this sample are roughly 80,000 clones; around 80% of them occurred a single time. The biggest ten clones account for more than 5% of the sample. The material sequenced was peripheral blood. These receptors all come from a man in his sixties with active or convalescent COVID-19.

The chain is built from TRBV7-9 and TRBJ2-3; maybe TRBD2 (5 bases). The CDR3 contains 16 residues. Germline-derived CDR1 and CDR2 are SEHNR and FQNEAQ (reference sequence). V was clipped by 5 bases and J by 1 base, with 16 bases between them. CDR3 in amino acids: CASSPAGSRGTDTQYF. The CDR3 DNA follows: TGTGCCAGCAGCCCCGCCGGGTCGCGGGGCACAGATACGCAGTATTTT.

The V call is TRBV5-8, the J call TRBJ1-3; tentative D call: TRBD1 (6 bases). The CDR3 loop spans 16 amino acids. Looked up from germline, CDR1 is SGHTS and CDR2 is YDEGEE. Between the trimmed V and J ends, which lost 2 bases and 0 bases, there was a span of 12 bases. In DNA, the CDR3 is TGTGCCAGCAGCTTTGCGGGGGCCCGCTCTGGAAACACCATATATTTT. Translated, it gives CASSFAGARSGNTIYF.

This chain connects TRBV4-2 to TRBJ2-2; D uncertain. The CDR3 contains 16 residues. Deletions cut 0 bases from V and 2 bases from J, with 10 bases between. CDR1 is LGHNA and CDR2 is YNFKEQ in the germline V gene. This chain's CDR3 is CASSQDQNRNTGELFF. CDR3 nucleotide sequence: TGTGCCAGCAGCCAAGATCAAAACAGAAACACCGGGGAGCTGTTTTTT.

V is TRBV7-9 and J is TRBJ2-3; maybe TRBD1 (5 bases). V gave up 3 bases and J gave up 6 bases, with 10 bases separating them. CDR3 length equals 13 residues. Looked up from germline, CDR1 is SEHNR and CDR2 is FQNEAQ (reference sequence). The CDR3 spells CASSLSGADTQYF. In DNA form, the CDR3 reads TGTGCCAGCAGCTTGTCTGGGGCGGATACGCAGTATTTT. Variable domain in full (rest from reference TRBV7-9 and TRBJ2-3): DTGVSQNPRHKITKRGQNVTFRCDPISEHNRLYWYRQTLGQGPEFLTYFQNEAQLEKSRLLSDRFSAERPKGSFSTLEIQRTEQGDSAMYLCASSLSGADTQYFGPGTRLTVL.

The chain uses TRBV11-2 and TRBJ2-7, with TRBD2 identical over 8 bases. Germline CDR1 is SGHAT and CDR2 is FQNNGV. The CDR3 is 15 residues long. Germline trimming cut 4 bases from V and 4 bases from J; bases unmatched to any gene: 9. CDR3 nucleotide sequence: TGTGCCAGCAGCTCCCCGGGACTAGGGGGGTACGAGCAGTACTTC. It codes for CASSSPGLGGYEQYF.

The CDR3 sequence is CASSDPRDRIYNEQFF. For the CDR3, the DNA is TGTGCCAGCAGCGACCCTCGGGACAGGATATACAATGAGCAGTTCTTC. The rearrangement links TRBV6-6 to TRBJ2-1, with 8 bases matching TRBD1. The CDR3 has 16 amino acids. Germline CDR1 is MNHNY and CDR2 is SVGAGI (reference sequence). With 6 bases clipped from V and 4 bases from J, the junction kept 11 bases outside the gene matches.

This clone was counted ten times or more. This sequence joins TRBV3-1 (or the pseudogene TRBV3-2) and TRBJ1-1; TRBD1 might be the D (5 bases). The CDR3 contains 12 residues. Looked up from germline, CDR1 is LGHDT and CDR2 is YNNKEL (reference sequence). The V and J ends lost 5 bases and 3 bases respectively, with 7 bases between them. CDR3 in amino acids: CASSLGDTEAFF. CDR3 nucleotides: TGTGCCAGCAGCTTAGGGGACACTGAAGCTTTCTTT.

The chain uses TRBV3-1 (or the pseudogene TRBV3-2) and TRBJ1-2, with D perhaps matching TRBD1 (6 bases). From germline, CDR1 is LGHDT and CDR2 YNNKEL (reference sequence). V was trimmed by 6 bases and J by 2 bases, leaving 7 bases between them. The length of the CDR3 is 12 residues. CDR3 bases: TGTGCCAGCAGTACAGGGAACTATGGCTACACCTTC. Translating it yields CASSTGNYGYTF.

The rearrangement joins TRBV3-1 (or the pseudogene TRBV3-2) to TRBJ1-4; D remains unclear. This CDR3 comprises 15 residues. CDR1 is LGHDT, CDR2 YNNKEL, per germline (reference sequence). Trimming removed 0 bases at V and 6 bases at J, with 11 bases between. CDR3 sequence: CASSQESASYEKLFF. The CDR3 DNA reads TGTGCCAGCAGCCAAGAAAGCGCTTCCTATGAAAAACTGTTTTTT.

The rearrangement links TRBV7-8 to TRBJ1-5; D perhaps matches TRBD1 (6 bases). V lost 2 bases and J lost 7, with 21 bases in between. The CDR3 is 17 residues long. Germline lookup yields CDR1 SGHVS and CDR2 FQNEAQ. DNA of the CDR3: TGTGCCAGCAGCTTAACGGGAGGAGGGACAATTATGCAGCCCCAGCATTTT. Encoded protein: CASSLTGGGTIMQPQHF.

The V and J genes are TRBV19 and TRBJ1-4; D possibly corresponds to TRBD1 (6 bases). V was pared by 4 bases and J by 6 bases, with 12 bases between. From germline, CDR1 is LNHDA and CDR2 SQIVND (reference sequence). CDR3 length: 14 residues. The CDR3 bases are TGTGCCAGTAGTACCAACGGGGGGCATGAAAAACTGTTTTTT. This encodes CASSTNGGHEKLFF.

V is TRBV2 and J is TRBJ2-1; 7 nucleotides line up with TRBD1. Germline loops: CDR1 SNHLY, CDR2 FYNNEI. V lost 3 bases and J lost 8; bases outside the gene matches: 7. This CDR3 is 14 amino acids long. The CDR3 coding sequence is TGTGCCAGCAGTGAGGGACGACAGGGCCATGAGCAGTTCTTC. Its translation: CASSEGRQGHEQFF.

The V gene is TRBV30, the J gene TRBJ1-1; possible D gene TRBD1, 5 bases. This CDR3 contains 12 residues. Trimming removed 4 bases from V and 3 bases from J, with 9 bases in between. Germline CDR1 reads GTSNPN; CDR2 reads SVGIG (reference sequence). CDR3 DNA sequence: TGTGCCTGGAAACAGGAATACACTGAAGCTTTCTTT. Protein product: CAWKQEYTEAFF.

The chain combines TRBV7-6 with TRBJ2-2; tentative D call: TRBD2 (6 bases). The germline V gene encodes CDR1 SGHVS and CDR2 FNYEAQ. The CDR3 consists of 14 residues. V was clipped by 6 bases and J by 5 bases, with 13 bases between them. The DNA of the CDR3 is TGTGCCAGCAGGGCCATGGAGGGGACCGGGGAGCTGTTTTTT. This encodes CASRAMEGTGELFF. The variable domain in full, with the rest retrieved from reference TRBV7-6 and TRBJ2-2, is GAGVSQSPRYKVTKRGQDVALRCDPISGHVSLYWYRQALGQGPEFLTYFNYEAQQDKSGLPNDRFSAERPEGSISTLTIQRTEQRDSAMYRCASRAMEGTGELFFGEGSRLTVL.

This chain joins TRBV7-2 and TRBJ1-1; a possible D gene is TRBD1 (6 bases). Trimming removed 4 bases from V and 2 bases from J, with 11 bases in between. The CDR3 spans 14 residues. Germline CDR1 is SGHTA and CDR2 is FQGNSA. CDR3 bases: TGTGCCAGCAGCTCCAGACAGGCTAACACTGAAGCTTTCTTT. Amino acids: CASSSRQANTEAFF. Looking up the rest from reference TRBV7-2 and TRBJ1-1 gives the full variable domain: GAGVSQSPSNKVTEKGKDVELRCDPISGHTALYWYRQSLGQGLEFLIYFQGNSAPDKSGLPSDRFSAERTGGSVSTLTIQRTQQEDSAVYLCASSSRQANTEAFFGQGTRLTVV.

This clone has only one observation. V gene TRBV5-4 combines with J gene TRBJ2-7; D might be TRBD2 (6 bases). The germline CDR1 and CDR2 sequences are SGHNT and YYREEE (reference sequence). This CDR3 is 15 amino acids long. V was trimmed by 2 bases and J by 1 base, leaving 13 bases between them. The chain's CDR3 is CASSLGTESSYEQYF. As DNA, the CDR3 is TGTGCCAGCAGCTTAGGGACTGAATCATCCTACGAGCAGTACTTC.